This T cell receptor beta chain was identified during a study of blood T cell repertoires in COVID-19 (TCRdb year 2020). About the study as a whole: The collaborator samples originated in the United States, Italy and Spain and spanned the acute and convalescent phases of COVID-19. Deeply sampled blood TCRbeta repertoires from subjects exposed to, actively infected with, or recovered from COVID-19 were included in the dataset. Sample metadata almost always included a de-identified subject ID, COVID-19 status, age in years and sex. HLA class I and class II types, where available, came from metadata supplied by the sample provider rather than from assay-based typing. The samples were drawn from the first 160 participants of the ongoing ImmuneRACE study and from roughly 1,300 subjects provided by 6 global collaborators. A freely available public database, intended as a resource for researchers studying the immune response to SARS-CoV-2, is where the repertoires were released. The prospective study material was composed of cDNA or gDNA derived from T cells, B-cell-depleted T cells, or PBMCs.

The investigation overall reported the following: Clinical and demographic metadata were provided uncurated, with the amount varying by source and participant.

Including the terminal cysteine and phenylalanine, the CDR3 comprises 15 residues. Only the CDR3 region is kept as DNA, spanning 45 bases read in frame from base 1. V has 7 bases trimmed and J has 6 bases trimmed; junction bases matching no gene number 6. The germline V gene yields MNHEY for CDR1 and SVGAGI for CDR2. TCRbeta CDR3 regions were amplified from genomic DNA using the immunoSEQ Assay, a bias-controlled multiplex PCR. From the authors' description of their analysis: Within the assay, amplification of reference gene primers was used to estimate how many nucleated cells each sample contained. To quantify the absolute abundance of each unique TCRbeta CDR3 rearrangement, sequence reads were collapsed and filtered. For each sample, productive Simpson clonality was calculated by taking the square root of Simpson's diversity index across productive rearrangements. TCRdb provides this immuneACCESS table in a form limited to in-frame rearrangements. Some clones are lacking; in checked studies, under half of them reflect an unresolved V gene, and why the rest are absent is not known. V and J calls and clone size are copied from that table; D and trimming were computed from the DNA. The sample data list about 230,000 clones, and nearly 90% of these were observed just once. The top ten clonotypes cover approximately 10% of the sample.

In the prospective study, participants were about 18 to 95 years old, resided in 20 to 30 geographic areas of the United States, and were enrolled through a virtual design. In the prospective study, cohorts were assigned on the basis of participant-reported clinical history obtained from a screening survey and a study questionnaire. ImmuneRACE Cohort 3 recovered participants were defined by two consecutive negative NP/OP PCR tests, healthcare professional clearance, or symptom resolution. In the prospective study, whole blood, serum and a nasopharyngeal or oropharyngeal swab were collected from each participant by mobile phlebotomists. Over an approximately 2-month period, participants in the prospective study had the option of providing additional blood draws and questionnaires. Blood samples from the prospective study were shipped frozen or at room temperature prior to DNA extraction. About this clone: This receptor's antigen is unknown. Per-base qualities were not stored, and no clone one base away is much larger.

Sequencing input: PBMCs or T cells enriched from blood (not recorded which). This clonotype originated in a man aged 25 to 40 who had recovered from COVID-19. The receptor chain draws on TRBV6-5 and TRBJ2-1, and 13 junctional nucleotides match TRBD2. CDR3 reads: CASTLLAGGGNEQFF. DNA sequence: TGTGCCAGCACCTTACTAGCGGGAGGGGGCAATGAGCAGTTCTTC.